This TCR beta chain was recovered during a study of OX40 agonist ivuxolimab in advanced cancers. Study summary: All patients had ivuxolimab intravenously every 2 weeks at 0.01 to 10 mg/kg. Study-wide results and caveats: Among T cells, CD8+ cells averaged more expanded clones than CD4+ cells.

Germline CDR1 and CDR2: MDHEN and SYDVKM. Trimming shortened V by 6 bases and J by 5 bases, and 13 bases separated the two germline ends. The CDR3 loop spans 13 amino acids. Note on this clone: What it binds is unknown.

Profiling relied on immunoSEQ multiplex PCR, and the TCRdb table lists in-frame clones only, not all of them. In the table there are about 60,000 clones, around 87% of which are singletons. The chain carries TRBV28 and TRBJ1-1; D not resolved. This TCR derives from an adult with an advanced solid tumor such as melanoma, head and neck, liver or kidney cancer. The input for sequencing was CD4+ or CD8+ T cells sorted from blood, taken in a trial of the OX40 agonist ivuxolimab. The CDR3 here is CASRRTLRTEAFF. The CDR3 bases are TGTGCCAGCAGAAGGACGCTGAGGACTGAAGCTTTCTTT.